Listed below are T cell receptor beta chains from one sample, sequenced in a study of blood T cell repertoires in COVID-19. Clones were read by immunoSEQ multiplex PCR, and TCRdb kept only the in-frame ones, dropping some. The sample consists of 200,000 to 250,000 clones, approximately 85% of them appearing once. Sample: peripheral blood. Every receptor here comes from a woman between 65 and 79 years old with COVID-19, enrolled during active disease. CDR3s include the opening cysteine and the closing phenylalanine or tryptophan. Each record gives: D gene, clone size, V gene, J gene, CDR3 protein, CDR3 DNA. A D gene is named only where the DNA matches it firmly. Part of the rows lack a size; the others show once, few, many or a class for expanded clones.

NA	once	TRBV5-8	TRBJ2-3	CASSPNREGTDTQYF	TGTGCCAGCAGCCCGAACAGGGAAGGAACAGATACGCAGTATTTT
TRBD1	NA	TRBV10-3	TRBJ1-3	CAISLGDRGERNTIYF	TGTGCCATCAGCTTGGGGGACAGGGGAGAAAGAAACACCATATATTTT
NA	NA	TRBV18	TRBJ2-2	CASPGAGNTGELFF	TGTGCCAGCCCTGGGGCAGGGAACACCGGGGAGCTGTTTTTT
NA	NA	TRBV14	TRBJ1-4	CASSQDLAGWGKLFF	TGTGCCAGCAGCCAAGATCTGGCAGGGTGGGGAAAACTGTTTTTT
NA	NA	TRBV6-6	TRBJ2-7	CASKDSGGSYEQYF	TGTGCCAGCAAGGATAGCGGAGGCTCCTACGAGCAGTACTTC
TRBD1	once	TRBV4-1	TRBJ1-2	CASSQIGQGLYGYTF	TGCGCCAGCAGCCAAATCGGACAGGGGTTATATGGCTACACCTTC
NA	once	TRBV5-1	TRBJ2-2	CASSLVAGELFF	TGCGCCAGCAGCTTGGTAGCCGGGGAGCTGTTTTTT
NA	once	TRBV11-1	TRBJ2-3	CASSHPGSTQYF	TGTGCCAGCAGTCATCCGGGGAGTACGCAGTATTTT
NA	NA	TRBV4-3	TRBJ1-2	CASSQEIQGLYYGYTF	TGCGCCAGCAGCCAAGAGATTCAGGGGTTATACTATGGCTACACCTTC
NA	NA	TRBV9	TRBJ2-3	CASSVNAFPRTDTQYF	TGTGCCAGCAGCGTAAACGCGTTTCCACGAACAGATACGCAGTATTTT